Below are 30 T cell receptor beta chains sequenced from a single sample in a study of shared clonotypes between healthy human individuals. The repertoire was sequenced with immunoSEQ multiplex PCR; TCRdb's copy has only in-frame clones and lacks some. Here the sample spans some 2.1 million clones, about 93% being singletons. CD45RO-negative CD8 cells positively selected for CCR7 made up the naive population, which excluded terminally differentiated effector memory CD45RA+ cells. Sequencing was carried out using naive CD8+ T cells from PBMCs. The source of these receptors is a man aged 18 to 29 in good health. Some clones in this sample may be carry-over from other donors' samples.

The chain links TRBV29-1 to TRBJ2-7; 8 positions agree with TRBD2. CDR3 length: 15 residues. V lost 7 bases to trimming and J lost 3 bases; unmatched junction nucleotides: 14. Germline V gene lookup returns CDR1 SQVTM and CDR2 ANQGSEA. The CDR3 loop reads CSASGESGSYYEQYF. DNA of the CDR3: TGCAGCGCCTCCGGGGAGAGCGGGAGCTACTACGAGCAGTACTTC.

CDR3: CASRELEDREGSNQPQHF. The CDR3 DNA reads as TGTGCCAGCAGGGAACTTGAGGACAGGGAGGGTAGCAATCAGCCCCAGCATTTT. The rearrangement uses TRBV6-4 and TRBJ1-5; 8 bases line up with TRBD1. Germline CDR1 reads MRHNA; CDR2 reads SNTAGT. This CDR3 is built from 18 residues. V was clipped by 6 bases and J by 0 bases; unmatched bases: 13.

The CDR3 here is CASHSRLGGSSYEQYF. The CDR3 nucleotides read TGTGCCAGCCACTCTCGATTGGGCGGGAGTTCCTACGAGCAGTACTTC. The chain employs TRBV6-6 and TRBJ2-7; 7 bases align to TRBD2. The germline gives CDR1 MNHNY, CDR2 SVGAGI (reference sequence). The ends lost 8 bases at V and 1 base at J; junction bases unmatched: 14. This CDR3 comprises 16 residues.

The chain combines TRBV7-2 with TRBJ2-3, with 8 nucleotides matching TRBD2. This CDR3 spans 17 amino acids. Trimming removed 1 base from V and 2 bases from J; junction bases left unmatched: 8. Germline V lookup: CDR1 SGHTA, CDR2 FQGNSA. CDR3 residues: CASSLVMREAYTDTQYF. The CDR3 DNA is TGTGCCAGCAGCTTAGTTATGCGGGAGGCCTACACAGATACGCAGTATTTT.

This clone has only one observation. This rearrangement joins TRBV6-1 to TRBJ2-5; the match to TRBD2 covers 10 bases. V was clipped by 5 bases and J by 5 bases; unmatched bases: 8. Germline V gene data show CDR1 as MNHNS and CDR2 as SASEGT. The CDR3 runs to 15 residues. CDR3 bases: TGTGCCAGCAGTCAGAGCGGGAGGGCCGTGGAGACCCAGTACTTC. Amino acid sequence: CASSQSGRAVETQYF.

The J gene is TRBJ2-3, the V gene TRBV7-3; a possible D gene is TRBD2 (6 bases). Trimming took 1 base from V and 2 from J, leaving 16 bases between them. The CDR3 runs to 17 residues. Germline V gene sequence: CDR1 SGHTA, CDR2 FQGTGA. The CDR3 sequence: CASSLMGSAGTTDTQYF. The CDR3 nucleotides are TGTGCCAGCAGCTTAATGGGGTCGGCGGGAACCACAGATACGCAGTATTTT. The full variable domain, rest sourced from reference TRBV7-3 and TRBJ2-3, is GAGVSQTPSNKVTEKGKYVELRCDPISGHTALYWYRQSLGQGPEFLIYFQGTGAADDSGLPNDRFFAVRPEGSVSTLKIQRTERGDSAVYLCASSLMGSAGTTDTQYFGPGTRLTVL.

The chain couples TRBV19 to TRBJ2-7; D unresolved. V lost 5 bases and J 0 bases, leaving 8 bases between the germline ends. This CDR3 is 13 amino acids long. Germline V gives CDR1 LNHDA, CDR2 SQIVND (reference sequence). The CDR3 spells CASSLLFSYEQYF. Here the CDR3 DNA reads TGTGCCAGTAGTTTGCTCTTCTCCTACGAGCAGTACTTC.

The chain's CDR3 is CATTAGANSNQPQHF. The CDR3 DNA reads TGTGCCACCACCGCGGGGGCAAATAGCAATCAGCCCCAGCATTTT. This sequence joins TRBV15 and TRBJ1-5; D perhaps matches TRBD1 (6 bases). V lost 7 bases, J lost 0 bases, and 13 bases lay in between. CDR3 size: 15 residues. Germline-derived CDR1 and CDR2 are LNHNV and YYDKDF (reference sequence).

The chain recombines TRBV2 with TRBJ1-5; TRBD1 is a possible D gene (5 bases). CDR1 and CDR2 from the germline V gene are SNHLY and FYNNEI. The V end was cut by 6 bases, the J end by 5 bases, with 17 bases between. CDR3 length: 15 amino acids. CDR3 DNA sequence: TGTGCCAGCAGCCCCGGGGGGTGGGGCGATCAGCCCCAGCATTTT. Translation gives CASSPGGWGDQPQHF. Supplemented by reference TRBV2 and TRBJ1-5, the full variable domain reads EPEVTQTPSHQVTQMGQEVILRCVPISNHLYFYWYRQILGQKVEFLVSFYNNEISEKSEIFDDQFSVERPDGSNFTLKIRSTKLEDSAMYFCASSPGGWGDQPQHFGDGTRLSIL.

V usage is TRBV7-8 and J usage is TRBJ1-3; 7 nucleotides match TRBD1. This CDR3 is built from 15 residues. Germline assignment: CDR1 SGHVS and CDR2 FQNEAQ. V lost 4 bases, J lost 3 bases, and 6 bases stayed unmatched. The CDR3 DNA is TGTGCCAGCAGCTCAAAGGGGGCAGTTGGAAACACCATATATTTT. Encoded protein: CASSSKGAVGNTIYF.

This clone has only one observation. DNA for the CDR3: TGCGCCAGCAGCCCCAGACTAGCGGGAGGAGCAGATACGCAGTATTTT. It specifies CASSPRLAGGADTQYF. This chain uses TRBV5-1 with TRBJ2-3; 13 nucleotides agree with TRBD2. With V trimmed by 4 bases and J by 4 bases, 6 bases remained unmatched. Germline CDR1 reads SGHRS; CDR2 reads YFSETQ. This CDR3 is built from 16 residues.

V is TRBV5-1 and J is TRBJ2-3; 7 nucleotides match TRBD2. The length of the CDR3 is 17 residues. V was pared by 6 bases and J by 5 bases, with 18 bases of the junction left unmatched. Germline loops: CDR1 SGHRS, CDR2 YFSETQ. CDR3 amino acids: CASTPSETGIAGDTQYF. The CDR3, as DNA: TGCGCCAGCACACCCTCGGAGACGGGAATAGCGGGAGATACGCAGTATTTT. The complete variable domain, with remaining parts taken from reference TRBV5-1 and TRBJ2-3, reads KAGVTQTPRYLIKTRGQQVTLSCSPISGHRSVSWYQQTPGQGLQFLFEYFSETQRNKGNFPGRFSGRQFSNSRSEMNVSTLELGDSALYLCASTPSETGIAGDTQYFGPGTRLTVL.

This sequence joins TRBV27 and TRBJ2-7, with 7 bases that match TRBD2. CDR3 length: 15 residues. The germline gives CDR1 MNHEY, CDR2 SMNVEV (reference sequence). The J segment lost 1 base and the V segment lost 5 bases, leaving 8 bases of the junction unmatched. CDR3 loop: CASSPRASGSYEQYF. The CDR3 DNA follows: TGTGCCAGCAGTCCACGGGCTAGCGGATCCTACGAGCAGTACTTC.

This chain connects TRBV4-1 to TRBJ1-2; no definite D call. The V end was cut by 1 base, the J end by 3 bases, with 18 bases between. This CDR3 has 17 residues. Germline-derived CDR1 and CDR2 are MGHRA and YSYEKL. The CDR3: CASSQGPNQKAHYGYTF. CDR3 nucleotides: TGCGCCAGCAGCCAAGGCCCTAACCAGAAAGCCCACTATGGCTACACCTTC.

Here the CDR3 DNA reads TGTGCCAGCAGCCAATCGGGACAGGTTTACAATGAGCAGTTCTTC. This encodes CASSQSGQVYNEQFF. The chain has TRBV4-2 and TRBJ2-1, with 8 bases aligning to TRBD1. Germline V gene sequence: CDR1 LGHNA, CDR2 YNFKEQ. There are 15 residues in the CDR3. V was clipped by 2 bases and J by 4 bases; unmatched bases: 4.

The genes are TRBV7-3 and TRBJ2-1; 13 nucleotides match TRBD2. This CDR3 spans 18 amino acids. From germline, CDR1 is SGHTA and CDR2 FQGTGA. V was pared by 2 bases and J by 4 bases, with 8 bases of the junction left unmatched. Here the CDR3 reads CASSLSHPLAGGYNEQFF. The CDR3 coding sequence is TGTGCCAGCAGCTTATCCCACCCACTAGCGGGGGGGTACAATGAGCAGTTCTTC.

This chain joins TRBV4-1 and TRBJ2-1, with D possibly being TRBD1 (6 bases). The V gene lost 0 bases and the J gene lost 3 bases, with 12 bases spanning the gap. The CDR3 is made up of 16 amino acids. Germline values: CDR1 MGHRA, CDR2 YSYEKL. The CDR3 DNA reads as TGCGCCAGCAGCCAAGAGGGACACTCTGGCTACAATGAGCAGTTCTTC. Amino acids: CASSQEGHSGYNEQFF.

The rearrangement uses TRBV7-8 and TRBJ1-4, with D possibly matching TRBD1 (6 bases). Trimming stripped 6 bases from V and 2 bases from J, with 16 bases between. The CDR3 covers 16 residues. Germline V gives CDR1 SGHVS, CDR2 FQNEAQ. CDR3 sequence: CASSRHDRSTNEKLFF. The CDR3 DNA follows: TGTGCCAGCAGTCGCCATGACAGGTCGACTAATGAAAAACTGTTTTTT.

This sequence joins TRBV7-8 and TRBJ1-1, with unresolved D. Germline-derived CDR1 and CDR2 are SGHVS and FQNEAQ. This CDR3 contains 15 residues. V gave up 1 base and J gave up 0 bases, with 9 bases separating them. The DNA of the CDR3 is TGTGCCAGCAGCTTAGTGCGACTCATGAACACTGAAGCTTTCTTT. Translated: CASSLVRLMNTEAFF.

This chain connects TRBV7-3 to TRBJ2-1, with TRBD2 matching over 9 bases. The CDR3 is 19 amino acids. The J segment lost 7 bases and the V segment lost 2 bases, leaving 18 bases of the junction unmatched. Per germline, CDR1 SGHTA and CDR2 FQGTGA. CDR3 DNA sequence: TGTGCCAGCAGCTTAGGGTTAGCGGGAGATTCCCCAACTTTTAATGAGCAGTTCTTC. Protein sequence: CASSLGLAGDSPTFNEQFF.

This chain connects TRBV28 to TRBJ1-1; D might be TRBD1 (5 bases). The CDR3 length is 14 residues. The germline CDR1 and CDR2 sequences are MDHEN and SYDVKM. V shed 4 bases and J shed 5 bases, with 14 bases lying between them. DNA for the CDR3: TGTGCCAGCAGTTCCTCGACGGGGGGGACTGAAGCTTTCTTT. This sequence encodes CASSSSTGGTEAFF.

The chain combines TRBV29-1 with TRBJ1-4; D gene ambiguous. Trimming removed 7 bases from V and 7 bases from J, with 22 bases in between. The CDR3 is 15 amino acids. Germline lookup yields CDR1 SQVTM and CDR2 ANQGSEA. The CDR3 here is CSAARSSVGGEKLFF. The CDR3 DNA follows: TGCAGCGCTGCAAGGAGTTCGGTCGGAGGTGAAAAACTGTTTTTT.

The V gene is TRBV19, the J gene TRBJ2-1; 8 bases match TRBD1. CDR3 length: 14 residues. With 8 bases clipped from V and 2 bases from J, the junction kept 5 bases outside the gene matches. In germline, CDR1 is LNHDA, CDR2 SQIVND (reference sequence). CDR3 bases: TGTGCCAGTGCTTGGACAGGGACCTACAATGAGCAGTTCTTC. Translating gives CASAWTGTYNEQFF.

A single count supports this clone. This CDR3 reads CASSQSYDGSYEQYF. The CDR3 DNA is TGTGCCAGCAGCCAAAGTTACGACGGAAGCTACGAGCAGTACTTC. V is TRBV7-2 and J is TRBJ2-7; D ambiguous. The CDR3 sequence is 15 residues long. Germline V gene sequence: CDR1 SGHTA, CDR2 FQGNSA. V lost 5 bases and J 3 bases, leaving 17 bases between the germline ends.

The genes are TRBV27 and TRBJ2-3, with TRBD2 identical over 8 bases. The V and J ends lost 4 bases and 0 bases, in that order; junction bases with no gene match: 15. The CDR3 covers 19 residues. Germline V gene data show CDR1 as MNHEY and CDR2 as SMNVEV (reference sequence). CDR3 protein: CASSSEPSGPRASTDTQYF. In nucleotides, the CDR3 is TGTGCCAGCAGTTCGGAACCTAGCGGGCCTAGAGCTAGCACAGATACGCAGTATTTT.

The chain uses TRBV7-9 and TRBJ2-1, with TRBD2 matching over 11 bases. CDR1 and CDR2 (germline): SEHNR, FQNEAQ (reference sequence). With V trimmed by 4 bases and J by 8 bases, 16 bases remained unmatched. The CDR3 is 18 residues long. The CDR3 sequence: CASSSLLAGGSWWDEQFF. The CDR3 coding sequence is TGTGCCAGCAGCTCTCTCCTAGCGGGAGGTTCGTGGTGGGATGAGCAGTTCTTC. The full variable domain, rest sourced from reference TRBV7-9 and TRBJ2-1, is DTGVSQNPRHKITKRGQNVTFRCDPISEHNRLYWYRQTLGQGPEFLTYFQNEAQLEKSRLLSDRFSAERPKGSFSTLEIQRTEQGDSAMYLCASSSLLAGGSWWDEQFFGPGTRLTVL.

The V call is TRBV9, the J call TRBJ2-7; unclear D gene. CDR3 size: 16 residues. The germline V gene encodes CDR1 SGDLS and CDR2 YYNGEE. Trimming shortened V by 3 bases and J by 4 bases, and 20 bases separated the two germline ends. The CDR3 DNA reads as TGTGCCAGCAGCGATTCCCAACGGTCGGCCCTTTACGAGCAGTACTTC. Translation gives CASSDSQRSALYEQYF.

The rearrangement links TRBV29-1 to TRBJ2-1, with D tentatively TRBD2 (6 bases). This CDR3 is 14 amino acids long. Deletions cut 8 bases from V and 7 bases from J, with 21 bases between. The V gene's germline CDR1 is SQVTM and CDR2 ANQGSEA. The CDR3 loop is CSSEEGSVPNEQFF. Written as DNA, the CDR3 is TGCAGCTCCGAGGAGGGAAGTGTGCCAAATGAGCAGTTCTTC.

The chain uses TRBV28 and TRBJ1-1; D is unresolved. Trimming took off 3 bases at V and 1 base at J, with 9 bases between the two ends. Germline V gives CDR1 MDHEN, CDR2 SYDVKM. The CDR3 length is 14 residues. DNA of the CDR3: TGTGCCAGCAGTTTTATTACAGAGAACACTGAAGCTTTCTTT. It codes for CASSFITENTEAFF.

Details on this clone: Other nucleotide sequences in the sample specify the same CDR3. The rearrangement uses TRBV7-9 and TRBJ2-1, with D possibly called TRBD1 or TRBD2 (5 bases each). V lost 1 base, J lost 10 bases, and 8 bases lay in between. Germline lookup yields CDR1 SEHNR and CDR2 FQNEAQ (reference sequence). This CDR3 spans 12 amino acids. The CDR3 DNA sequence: TGTGCCAGCAGCTTAGGGGGGTACGAGCAGTTCTTC. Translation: CASSLGGYEQFF.